These 28 T cell receptor beta chains were sequenced from one sample in a study of identical twins. MiXCR was run by TCRdb on the 5' RACE reads, yielding one entry per CDR3 protein. The sample lists 600,000 to 700,000 distinct CDR3 sequences, around 20% occurring once. Separately, the same data were catalogued under a study of T cells expressing NK-cell markers.

Sample: PBMCs. The source of these receptors is a woman aged 18 to 35 in good health.

The chain joins TRBV4-3 to TRBJ1-2; no reliable D call. This CDR3 spans 14 amino acids. Germline V gene lookup returns CDR1 LGHNA and CDR2 YSLEER. The germline V and J ends were trimmed by 0 bases and 3 bases, with 8 bases remaining between them. For the CDR3, the DNA is TGCGCCAGCAGCCAAGAACGGATAGACTATGGCTACACCTTC. Translating it yields CASSQERIDYGYTF.

The chain employs TRBV2 and TRBJ2-1; D gene uncertain. Per the germline V gene, CDR1 is SNHLY and CDR2 is FYNNEI. Trimming removed 4 bases at V and 12 bases at J, with 16 bases between. The CDR3 is 13 residues long. CDR3: CASSVAPTMRQFF. The CDR3 region has the DNA TGTGCCAGCAGTGTAGCTCCTACAATGAGGCAGTTCTTC.

The rearrangement joins TRBV12-3 or TRBV12-4 to TRBJ1-1; 7 bases are shared with TRBD1. The V gene end was trimmed by 7 bases and the J gene end by 3 bases; junction bases not matched to a gene: 8. The CDR3 loop spans 14 amino acids. The DNA of the CDR3 is TGTGCCAGCACCAACCGACAGGGCTACACTGAAGCTTTCTTT. Protein sequence: CASTNRQGYTEAFF.

This rearrangement joins TRBV7-6 to TRBJ2-1; 8 nucleotides line up with TRBD1. Trimming removed 5 bases from V and 9 bases from J; junction bases left unmatched: 9. CDR3 length: 14 amino acids. Germline values: CDR1 SGHVS, CDR2 FNYEAQ. The CDR3 here is CASSRRQGQSEQFF. The CDR3 DNA is TGTGCCAGCAGCCGAAGACAGGGGCAGAGTGAGCAGTTCTTC.

The chain joins TRBV20-1 to TRBJ2-3; TRBD2 matches at 12 bases. Germline values: CDR1 DFQATT, CDR2 SNEGSKA (reference sequence). There are 15 residues in the CDR3. V lost 3 bases, J lost 3 bases, and 4 bases stayed unmatched. Written as DNA, the CDR3 is TGCAGTGCTAGTGGACTAGCGGGAAGAACAGATACGCAGTATTTT. It translates to CSASGLAGRTDTQYF.

The chain joins TRBV11-1 to TRBJ2-5, with D tentatively TRBD2 (5 bases). This CDR3 has 15 amino acids. Trimming stripped 5 bases from V and 5 bases from J, with 18 bases between. CDR1 is SGHAT and CDR2 is FQDESV in the germline V gene (reference sequence). This chain's CDR3 is CASSPGPRAGETQYF. The CDR3 bases are TGTGCCAGCAGCCCAGGCCCAAGGGCGGGTGAGACCCAGTACTTC.

This chain uses TRBV5-5 with TRBJ2-5; D perhaps matches TRBD2 (6 bases). With 0 bases removed from V and 8 bases from J, the gap between germline ends came to 17 bases. In germline, CDR1 is SGHKS, CDR2 YYEKEE (reference sequence). This CDR3 is built from 15 residues. CDR3 sequence reads: CASSLAGGFEATQYF. The CDR3 coding sequence is TGTGCCAGCAGCTTGGCCGGGGGTTTTGAGGCAACCCAGTACTTC.

The chain uses TRBV5-1 and TRBJ2-1; 8 nucleotides line up with TRBD1. The CDR3 extends over 13 amino acids. Germline values: CDR1 SGHRS, CDR2 YFSETQ. J lost 9 bases, V lost 2 bases, and 4 bases had no gene match. CDR3 region: CASSFGQGTEQFF. The CDR3 region has the DNA TGCGCCAGCAGCTTCGGACAGGGAACTGAGCAGTTCTTC.

V is TRBV29-1 and J is TRBJ2-1; perhaps TRBD1 as D (5 bases). CDR3 length: 15 amino acids. V was trimmed by 7 bases and J by 5 bases, leaving 21 bases between them. Germline V gives CDR1 SQVTM, CDR2 ANQGSEA. In nucleotides, the CDR3 is TGCAGCGGTGCAGGGCTCCAGGACGGCCACAATGAGCAGTTCTTC. As protein: CSGAGLQDGHNEQFF.

Only a few counts were recorded for this clonotype. The rearrangement joins TRBV12-3 or TRBV12-4 to TRBJ2-1; D is perhaps TRBD2 (5 bases). V dropped 5 bases and J dropped 5 bases, with 16 bases sitting between them. The CDR3 length is 15 residues. CDR3 nucleotides: TGTGCCAGCAGTCGCTCCGGAGGACTTAACAATGAGCAGTTCTTC. This codes for CASSRSGGLNNEQFF.

The J gene is TRBJ2-3, the V gene TRBV20-1; D is unclear. The CDR3 totals 14 residues. From germline, CDR1 is DFQATT and CDR2 SNEGSKA (reference sequence). Trimming stripped 3 bases from V and 3 bases from J, with 13 bases between. The CDR3 loop reads CSARILPKTDTQYF. The CDR3 DNA reads TGCAGTGCTAGGATACTCCCAAAAACAGATACGCAGTATTTT.

This clonotype was seen more than once but under ten times. The chain recombines TRBV6-1 with TRBJ2-7; no firm D call. CDR1 MNHNS and CDR2 SASEGT come from the germline V gene. This CDR3 spans 14 amino acids. Between the trimmed V and J ends, which lost 5 bases and 7 bases, there was a span of 18 bases. The CDR3 sequence is CASSRGQAEWEQYF. In DNA form, the CDR3 reads TGTGCCAGCAGTCGCGGCCAAGCCGAATGGGAGCAGTACTTC.

This clonotype was seen more than once but under ten times. The J gene is TRBJ1-2, the V gene TRBV5-1; D is unresolved. The CDR3 spans 15 residues. Germline assignment: CDR1 SGHRS and CDR2 YFSETQ. Trimming shortened V by 0 bases and J by 7 bases, and 16 bases separated the two germline ends. The CDR3: CASSLAGSNPVGYTF. CDR3 nucleotides: TGCGCCAGCAGCTTGGCCGGTTCCAACCCCGTTGGCTACACCTTC.

The gene calls are TRBV2 and TRBJ1-1; no definite D call. Germline V gene sequence: CDR1 SNHLY, CDR2 FYNNEI. V shed 6 bases and J shed 11 bases, with 22 bases lying between them. The CDR3 extends over 14 amino acids. The CDR3 DNA reads as TGTGCCAGCAGGGGTGACGGGCCGCGCTTTGGCGCTTTCTTT. Translation: CASRGDGPRFGAFF.

The chain recombines TRBV10-3 with TRBJ2-1, with 10 bases fitting TRBD1. CDR1 and CDR2 from the germline V gene are ENHRY and SYGVKD. This CDR3 has 17 amino acids. Trimming took 2 bases from V and 6 from J; bases not matched to a gene: 10. The CDR3 protein is CAISESGSGTGVNEQFF. For the CDR3, the DNA is TGTGCCATCAGTGAGAGTGGCTCCGGGACAGGGGTCAATGAGCAGTTCTTC.

The chain joins TRBV20-1 to TRBJ2-3, with 8 positions matching TRBD1. This CDR3 spans 14 amino acids. The V gene end was trimmed by 6 bases and the J gene end by 4 bases; junction bases not matched to a gene: 9. Germline lookup yields CDR1 DFQATT and CDR2 SNEGSKA (reference sequence). The CDR3 loop is CSASGTGSSDTQYF. DNA for the CDR3: TGCAGTGCCTCTGGGACAGGAAGCTCAGATACGCAGTATTTT.

This clonotype was detected a few times. The CDR3 loop is CASSPIIAGGGGEQFF. CDR3 nucleotides: TGTGCCAGCAGTCCAATAATAGCGGGAGGGGGCGGTGAGCAGTTCTTC. The rearrangement links TRBV12-3 or TRBV12-4 to TRBJ2-1; TRBD2 matches at 11 bases. V lost 5 bases, J lost 9 bases, and 12 bases stayed unmatched. The CDR3 runs to 16 residues.

This clonotype has a count of ten or more. The genes are TRBV7-2 and TRBJ2-1; D perhaps matches TRBD2 (5 bases). The V end lost 0 bases, the J end lost 5 bases, and 11 bases lay between the germline ends. The CDR3 consists of 15 residues. The V gene's germline CDR1 is SGHTA and CDR2 FQGNSA. Here the CDR3 reads CASSLAAAPNNEQFF. The DNA for the CDR3 is TGTGCCAGCAGCTTAGCAGCGGCACCTAACAATGAGCAGTTCTTC.

The chain has TRBV20-1 and TRBJ1-2; D gene unclear. Germline-derived CDR1 and CDR2 are DFQATT and SNEGSKA (reference sequence). This CDR3 is 13 amino acids long. V lost 5 bases and J lost 7, with 17 bases in between. The CDR3 nucleotides are TGCAGTGCTGGGGATCCTGGAGTTGGTGGCTACACCTTC. Its protein is CSAGDPGVGGYTF.

The chain is built from TRBV7-2 and TRBJ2-3; TRBD2 is a possible D gene (6 bases). The CDR3 covers 15 residues. Trimming removed 7 bases from V and 1 base from J, with 15 bases in between. Germline CDR1 reads SGHTA; CDR2 reads FQGNSA. The CDR3, as DNA: TGTGCCAGCACCCCCTGGATAGCGGGCACAGATACGCAGTATTTT. Its translation is CASTPWIAGTDTQYF.

The chain carries TRBV6-1 and TRBJ2-6, with 7 bases lining up with TRBD2. Trimming at V came to 7 bases and at J to 2 bases, leaving 5 bases not matched to a gene. Looked up from germline, CDR1 is MNHNS and CDR2 is SASEGT. This CDR3 has 15 amino acids. CDR3 sequence: CASMRGSAGANVLTF. CDR3 coding DNA: TGTGCCAGCATGCGCGGGAGCGCTGGGGCCAACGTCCTGACTTTC.

The rearrangement links TRBV5-1 to TRBJ2-6; D possibly uses TRBD1 or TRBD2 (5 bases each). CDR1 and CDR2 (germline): SGHRS, YFSETQ. V was cut by 5 bases and J by 2 bases, with 14 bases left in between. The CDR3 contains 16 residues. The CDR3 region is CASRAQWGTGANVLTF. The CDR3 nucleotides read TGCGCCAGCAGGGCCCAGTGGGGGACTGGGGCCAACGTCCTGACTTTC.

J is TRBJ1-2 and V is TRBV11-2, with D unresolved. Germline CDR1 and CDR2: SGHAT and FQNNGV. The CDR3 covers 14 residues. Deletions cut 0 bases from V and 8 bases from J, with 13 bases between. CDR3 loop: CASSLDNFPRGYTF. The CDR3 DNA sequence: TGTGCCAGCAGCTTAGATAACTTCCCGCGGGGCTACACCTTC.

This clonotype was recorded a few times. The chain couples TRBV6-5 to TRBJ2-2; D uncertain. From germline, CDR1 is MNHEY and CDR2 SVGAGI. V lost 4 bases and J lost 1, with 4 bases in between. This CDR3 comprises 13 residues. This CDR3 is CASSWRNTGELFF. CDR3 nucleotide sequence: TGTGCCAGCAGTTGGAGGAACACCGGGGAGCTGTTTTTT.

J is TRBJ2-1 and V is TRBV29-1, with D perhaps matching TRBD1 (5 bases). V was clipped by 7 bases and J by 5 bases, with 9 bases between them. Germline assignment: CDR1 SQVTM and CDR2 ANQGSEA. This CDR3 spans 11 amino acids. The CDR3 nucleotides are TGCAGCGCTATGACAGACAATGAGCAGTTCTTC. It codes for CSAMTDNEQFF.

This chain connects TRBV20-1 to TRBJ1-5, with D tentatively TRBD1 (6 bases). The CDR3 spans 15 residues. Trimming removed 6 bases from V and 2 bases from J, with 17 bases in between. Germline lookup yields CDR1 DFQATT and CDR2 SNEGSKA (reference sequence). The DNA for the CDR3 is TGCAGTGCCCCGGCACAGGGTGTTCGCAATCAGCCCCAGCATTTT. As protein: CSAPAQGVRNQPQHF.

The V call is TRBV7-9, the J call TRBJ2-7; D is perhaps TRBD1 (6 bases). The V end lost 1 base, the J end lost 0 bases, and 16 bases lay between the germline ends. The germline V gene has CDR1 SEHNR and CDR2 FQNEAQ (reference sequence). This CDR3 contains 17 residues. CDR3 protein: CASSLDSRGTLSYEQYF. CDR3 nucleotides: TGTGCCAGCAGCTTAGATTCGAGGGGGACCCTCTCCTACGAGCAGTACTTC.

The sample holds a few counts of this clonotype. This rearrangement joins TRBV15 to TRBJ2-7, with TRBD2 as a possible D gene (5 bases). The CDR3 totals 16 residues. Germline V gene sequence: CDR1 LNHNV, CDR2 YYDKDF (reference sequence). The germline V and J ends were trimmed by 4 bases and 2 bases, with 18 bases remaining between them. The CDR3 coding sequence is TGTGCCACCAGCACAACCCAAGGAGCGGATCCCTACGAGCAGTACTTC. Its protein is CATSTTQGADPYEQYF.